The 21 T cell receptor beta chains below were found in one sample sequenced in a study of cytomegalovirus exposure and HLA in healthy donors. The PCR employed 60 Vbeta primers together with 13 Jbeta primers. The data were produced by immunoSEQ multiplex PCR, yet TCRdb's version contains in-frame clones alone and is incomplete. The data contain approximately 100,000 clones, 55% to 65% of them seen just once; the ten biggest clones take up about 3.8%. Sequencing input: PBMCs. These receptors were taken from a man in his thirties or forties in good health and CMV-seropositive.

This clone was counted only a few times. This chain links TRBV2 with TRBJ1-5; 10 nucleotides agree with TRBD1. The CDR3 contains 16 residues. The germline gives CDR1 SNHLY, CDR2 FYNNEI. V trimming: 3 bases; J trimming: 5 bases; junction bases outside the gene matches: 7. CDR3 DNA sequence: TGTGCCAGCAGTGAGGGATCCGGGACAGGGGATCAGCCCCAGCATTTT. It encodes CASSEGSGTGDQPQHF.

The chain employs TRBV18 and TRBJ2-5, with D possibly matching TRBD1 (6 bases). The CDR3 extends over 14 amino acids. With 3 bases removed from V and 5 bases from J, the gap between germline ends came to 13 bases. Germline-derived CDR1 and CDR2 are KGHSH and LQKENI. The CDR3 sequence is CASSPIRGDETQYF. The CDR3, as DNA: TGTGCCAGCTCACCCATCAGGGGTGACGAGACCCAGTACTTC.

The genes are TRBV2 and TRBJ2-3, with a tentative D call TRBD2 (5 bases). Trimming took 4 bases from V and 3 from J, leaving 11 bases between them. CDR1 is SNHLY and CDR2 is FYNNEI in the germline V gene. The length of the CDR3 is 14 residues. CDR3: CASSVRAGTDTQYF. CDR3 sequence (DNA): TGTGCCAGCAGTGTGAGGGCCGGAACAGATACGCAGTATTTT.

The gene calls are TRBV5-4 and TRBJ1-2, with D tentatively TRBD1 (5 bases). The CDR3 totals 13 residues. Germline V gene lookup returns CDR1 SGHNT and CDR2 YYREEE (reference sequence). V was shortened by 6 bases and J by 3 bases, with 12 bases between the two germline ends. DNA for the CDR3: TGTGCCAGCATCTTTTGGGGGGACTATGGCTACACCTTC. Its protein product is CASIFWGDYGYTF.

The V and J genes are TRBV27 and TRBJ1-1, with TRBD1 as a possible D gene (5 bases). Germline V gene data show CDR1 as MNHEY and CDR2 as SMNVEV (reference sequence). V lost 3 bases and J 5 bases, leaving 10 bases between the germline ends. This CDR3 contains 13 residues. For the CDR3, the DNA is TGTGCCAGCAGTTTTGGGGGGAGTACTGAAGCTTTCTTT. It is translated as CASSFGGSTEAFF.

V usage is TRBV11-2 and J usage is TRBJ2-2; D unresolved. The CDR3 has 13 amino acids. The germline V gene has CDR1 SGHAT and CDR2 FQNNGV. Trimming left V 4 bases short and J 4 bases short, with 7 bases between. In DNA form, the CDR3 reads TGTGCCAGCAGCTCACAGAGCACCGGGGAGCTGTTTTTT. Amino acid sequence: CASSSQSTGELFF. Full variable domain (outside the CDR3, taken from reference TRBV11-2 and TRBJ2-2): EAGVAQSPRYKIIEKRQSVAFWCNPISGHATLYWYQQILGQGPKLLIQFQNNGVVDDSQLPKDRFSAERLKGVDSTLKIQPAKLEDSAVYLCASSSQSTGELFFGEGSRLTVL.

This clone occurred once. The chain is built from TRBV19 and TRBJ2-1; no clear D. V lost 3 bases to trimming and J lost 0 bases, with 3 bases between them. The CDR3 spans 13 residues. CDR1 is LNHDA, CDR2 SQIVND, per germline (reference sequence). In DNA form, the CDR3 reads TGTGCCAGTAGTATTAGCTCCTACAATGAGCAGTTCTTC. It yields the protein CASSISSYNEQFF.

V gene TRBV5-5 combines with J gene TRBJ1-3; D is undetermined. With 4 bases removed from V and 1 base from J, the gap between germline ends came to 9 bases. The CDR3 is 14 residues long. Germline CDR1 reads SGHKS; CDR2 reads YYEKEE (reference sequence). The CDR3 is CASSVRLSGNTIYF. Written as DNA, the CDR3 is TGTGCCAGCAGCGTAAGACTATCTGGAAACACCATATATTTT. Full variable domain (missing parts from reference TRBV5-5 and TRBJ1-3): DAGVTQSPTHLIKTRGQQVTLRCSPISGHKSVSWYQQVLGQGPQFIFQYYEKEERGRGNFPDRFSARQFPNYSSELNVNALLLGDSALYLCASSVRLSGNTIYFGEGSWLTVV.

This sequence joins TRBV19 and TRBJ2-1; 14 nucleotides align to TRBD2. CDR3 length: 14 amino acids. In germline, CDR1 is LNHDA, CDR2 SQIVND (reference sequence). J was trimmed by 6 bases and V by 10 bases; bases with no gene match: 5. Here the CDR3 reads CATGLAGGPNEQFF. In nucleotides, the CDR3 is TGTGCCACCGGACTAGCGGGGGGCCCCAATGAGCAGTTCTTC.

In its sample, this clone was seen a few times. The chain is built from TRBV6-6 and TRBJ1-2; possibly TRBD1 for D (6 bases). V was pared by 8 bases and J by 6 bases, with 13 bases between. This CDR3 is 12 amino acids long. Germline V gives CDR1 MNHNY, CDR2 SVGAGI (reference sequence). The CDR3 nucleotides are TGTGCCAGCCACCGGGACACCGATGGCTACACCTTC. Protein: CASHRDTDGYTF.

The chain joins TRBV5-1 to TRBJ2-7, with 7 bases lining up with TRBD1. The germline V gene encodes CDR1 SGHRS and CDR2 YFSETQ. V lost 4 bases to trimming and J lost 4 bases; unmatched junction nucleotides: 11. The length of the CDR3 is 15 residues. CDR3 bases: TGCGCCAGCAGCCCGATTGGACAGGTCTTATACGAGCAGTACTTC. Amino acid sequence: CASSPIGQVLYEQYF.

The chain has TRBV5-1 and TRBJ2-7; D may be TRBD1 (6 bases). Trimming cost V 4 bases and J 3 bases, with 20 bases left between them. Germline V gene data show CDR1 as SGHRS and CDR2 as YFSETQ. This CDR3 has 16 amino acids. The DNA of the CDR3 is TGCGCCAGCAGCCTAAAACAGGGTGGCTACGGCTACGAGCAGTACTTC. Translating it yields CASSLKQGGYGYEQYF.

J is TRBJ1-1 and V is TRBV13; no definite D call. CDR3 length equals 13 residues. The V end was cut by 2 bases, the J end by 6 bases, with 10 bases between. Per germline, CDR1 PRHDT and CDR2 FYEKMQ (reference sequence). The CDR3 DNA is TGTGCCAGCAGCTTATACTTGTCGGCTGAAGCTTTCTTT. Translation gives CASSLYLSAEAFF.

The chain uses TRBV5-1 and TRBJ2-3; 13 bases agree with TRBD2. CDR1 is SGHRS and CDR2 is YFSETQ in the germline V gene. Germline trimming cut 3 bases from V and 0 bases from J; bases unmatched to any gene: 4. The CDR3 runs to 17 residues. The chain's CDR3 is CASSWGLAGTSTDTQYF. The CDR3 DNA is TGCGCCAGCAGCTGGGGACTAGCGGGGACTAGCACAGATACGCAGTATTTT.

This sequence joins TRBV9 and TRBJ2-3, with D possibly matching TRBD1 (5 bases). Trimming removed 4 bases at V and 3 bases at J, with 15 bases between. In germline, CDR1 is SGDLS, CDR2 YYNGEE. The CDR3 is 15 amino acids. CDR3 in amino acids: CASSPSWGGTDTQYF. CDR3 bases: TGTGCCAGCAGCCCCAGTTGGGGCGGAACAGATACGCAGTATTTT.

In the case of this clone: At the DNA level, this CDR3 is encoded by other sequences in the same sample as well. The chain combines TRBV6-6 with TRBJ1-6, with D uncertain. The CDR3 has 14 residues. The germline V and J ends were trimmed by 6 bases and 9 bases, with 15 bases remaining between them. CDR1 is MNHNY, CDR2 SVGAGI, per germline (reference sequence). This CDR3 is CASSPGEWGSPLHF. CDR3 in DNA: TGTGCCAGCAGCCCTGGGGAGTGGGGTTCACCCCTCCACTTT.

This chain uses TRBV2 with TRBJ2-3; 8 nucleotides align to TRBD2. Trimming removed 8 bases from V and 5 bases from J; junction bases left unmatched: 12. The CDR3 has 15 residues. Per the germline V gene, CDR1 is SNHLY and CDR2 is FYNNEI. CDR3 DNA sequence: TGTGCCAGCCTTTATTGGGCGGGGGGCGAAGATACGCAGTATTTT. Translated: CASLYWAGGEDTQYF.

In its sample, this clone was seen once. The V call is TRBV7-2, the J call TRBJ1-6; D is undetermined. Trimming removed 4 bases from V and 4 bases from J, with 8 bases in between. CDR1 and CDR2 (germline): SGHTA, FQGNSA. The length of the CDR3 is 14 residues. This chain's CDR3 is CASSSGSYNSPLHF. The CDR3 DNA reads TGTGCCAGCAGCTCCGGGAGTTATAATTCACCCCTCCACTTT.

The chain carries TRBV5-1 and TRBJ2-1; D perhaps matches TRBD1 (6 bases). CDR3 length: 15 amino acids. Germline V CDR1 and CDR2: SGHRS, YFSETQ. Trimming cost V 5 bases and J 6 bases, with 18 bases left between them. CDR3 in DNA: TGCGCCAGCAGTCATCAACAGGGCCCTCGCAATGAGCAGTTCTTC. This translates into CASSHQQGPRNEQFF.

CDR3: CASSSASGGNTQYF. CDR3 coding DNA: TGTGCCAGCAGCTCGGCTAGCGGGGGAAATACGCAGTATTTT. V and J are TRBV5-6 and TRBJ2-3; the match to TRBD2 covers 10 bases. Germline CDR1 SGHDT, CDR2 YYEEEE. The CDR3 is 14 residues long. V shed 3 bases, J shed 7 bases, and the junction held 5 bases outside the gene matches.

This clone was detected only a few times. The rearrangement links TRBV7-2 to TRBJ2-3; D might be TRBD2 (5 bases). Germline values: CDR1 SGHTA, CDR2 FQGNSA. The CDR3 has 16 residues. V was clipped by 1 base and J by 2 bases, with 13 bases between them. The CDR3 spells CASSLEGLVPTDTQYF. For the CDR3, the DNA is TGTGCCAGCAGCTTAGAAGGACTGGTACCCACAGATACGCAGTATTTT.